This T cell receptor beta chain was obtained from a study of blood T cell repertoires in COVID-19. Study-wide background: Donors in the United States, Italy and Spain gave samples during acute or convalescent COVID-19. From T cells, B-cell-depleted T cells, or PBMCs came the material, which was cDNA or gDNA.

The V gene lost 2 bases and the J gene lost 10 bases, with 21 bases spanning the gap. Germline CDR1 is WSHSY and CDR2 is SAAADI. This CDR3 comprises 16 residues. How the authors handled the data: Amplified reference gene primers provided the basis for estimating nucleated cell counts. Produced via immunoSEQ multiplex PCR; TCRdb's table is partial and in-frame only. The DNA was the basis for D and trimming; V, J and clone size are from that table. Of roughly 230,000 clones detected, roughly 84% appear once; the ten largest clones hold just under 1%. This chain links TRBV10-2 with TRBJ2-1, with a tentative D call TRBD1 (5 bases). Sequenced sample: peripheral blood. This receptor was obtained from a man aged 40-49 years with acute or convalescent COVID-19. CDR3 bases: TGCGCCAGCAGTGAGGAGAGTGCGACAGCCGAAGGGGAGCAGTTCTTC. Encoded protein: CASSEESATAEGEQFF.